These 18 T cell receptor beta chains came from one sample sequenced in a study of OX40 agonist ivuxolimab in advanced cancers. The table came from immunoSEQ multiplex PCR; TCRdb's copy has only in-frame clones and leaves some out. Counted here are fewer than 65,000 clones, 85% to 90% occurring once; the ten biggest clones make up 4.8%. The source material was CD4+ or CD8+ T cells sorted from blood, sampled in a trial of the OX40 agonist ivuxolimab. Every receptor here comes from an adult with an advanced solid tumor such as melanoma, head and neck, liver or kidney cancer.

The chain has TRBV7-6 and TRBJ2-7; 8 bases map to TRBD1. This CDR3 comprises 13 residues. Germline CDR1 and CDR2: SGHVS and FNYEAQ. V was pared by 5 bases and J by 3 bases, with 3 bases of the junction left unmatched. The CDR3 DNA sequence: TGTGCCAGCAGCCCCGACAGGGGCTACGAGCAGTACTTC. Protein product: CASSPDRGYEQYF.

The chain carries TRBV30 and TRBJ2-7; TRBD1 matches 11 bases. Germline lookup yields CDR1 GTSNPN and CDR2 SVGIG (reference sequence). The CDR3 contains 15 residues. Trimming cost V 3 bases and J 4 bases; bases outside gene matches: 8. CDR3 sequence (DNA): TGTGCCTGGAGCCCCGGTGGGACAGGGGGTTACGAGCAGTACTTC. Protein sequence: CAWSPGGTGGYEQYF. The complete variable domain, with remaining parts taken from reference TRBV30 and TRBJ2-7, reads SQTIHQWPATLVQPVGSPLSLECTVEGTSNPNLYWYRQAAGRGLQLLFYSVGIGQISSEVPQNLSASRPQDRQFILSSKKLLLSDSGFYLCAWSPGGTGGYEQYFGPGTRLTVT.

V usage is TRBV2 and J usage is TRBJ2-1; 9 bases are a match to TRBD1. The CDR3 totals 13 residues. Germline values: CDR1 SNHLY, CDR2 FYNNEI. V trimming: 6 bases; J trimming: 15 bases; junction bases outside the gene matches: 12. This CDR3 is CASSPPPGQGMFF. CDR3 bases: TGTGCCAGCAGCCCTCCTCCGGGACAGGGCATGTTCTTC.

The V and J genes are TRBV5-1 and TRBJ2-5, with D perhaps TRBD2 (5 bases). This CDR3 is built from 15 residues. Trimming took 0 bases from V and 0 from J, leaving 9 bases between them. CDR1 and CDR2 (germline): SGHRS, YFSETQ. CDR3 amino acids: CASSLAGYYQETQYF. The CDR3 nucleotides are TGCGCCAGCAGCTTGGCGGGATACTACCAAGAGACCCAGTACTTC.

The V call is TRBV7-6, the J call TRBJ2-7; a possible D gene is TRBD1 (5 bases). The CDR3 length is 16 residues. The V end lost 1 base, the J end lost 3 bases, and 16 bases lay between the germline ends. Germline lookup yields CDR1 SGHVS and CDR2 FNYEAQ. CDR3 sequence reads: CASSLVLGSRGYEQYF. The CDR3, as DNA: TGTGCCAGCAGCTTAGTACTTGGCTCTAGGGGCTACGAGCAGTACTTC.

The CDR3 DNA is TGTGCCAGCAGCGTAGAAGGGACAGGGATTATACAAGAGACCCAGTACTTC. This translates into CASSVEGTGIIQETQYF. The V gene is TRBV9, the J gene TRBJ2-5; TRBD1 agrees at 9 bases. The CDR3 runs 17 residues. CDR1 and CDR2 (germline): SGDLS, YYNGEE. V was pared by 0 bases and J by 2 bases, with 8 bases of the junction left unmatched. Complete variable domain (other parts from reference TRBV9 and TRBJ2-5): DSGVTQTPKHLITATGQRVTLRCSPRSGDLSVYWYQQSLDQGLQFLIQYYNGEERAKGNILERFSAQQFPDLHSELNLSSLELGDSALYFCASSVEGTGIIQETQYFGPGTRLLVL.

The V and J genes are TRBV11-3 and TRBJ2-1; 8 bases are a match to TRBD2. Germline lookup yields CDR1 SGHNT and CDR2 YENEEA. Trimming took 4 bases from V and 8 from J; bases not matched to a gene: 7. CDR3 length: 14 amino acids. CDR3 coding DNA: TGTGCCAGCAGCTCCCCGCGGGGGGCACATGAGCAGTTCTTC. Its protein is CASSSPRGAHEQFF.

V is TRBV9 and J is TRBJ2-1, with TRBD1 identical over 7 bases. Germline CDR1 reads SGDLS; CDR2 reads YYNGEE. V was pared by 0 bases and J by 9 bases, with 9 bases of the junction left unmatched. This CDR3 has 15 amino acids. CDR3 in amino acids: CASSVAPRGQGEQFF. The DNA for the CDR3 is TGTGCCAGCAGCGTAGCTCCTAGGGGGCAGGGTGAGCAGTTCTTC. The entire variable domain, with the rest obtained from reference TRBV9 and TRBJ2-1, is as follows: DSGVTQTPKHLITATGQRVTLRCSPRSGDLSVYWYQQSLDQGLQFLIQYYNGEERAKGNILERFSAQQFPDLHSELNLSSLELGDSALYFCASSVAPRGQGEQFFGPGTRLTVL.

This clone appeared once. The chain is built from TRBV7-9 and TRBJ1-2; 10 positions match TRBD1. Looked up from germline, CDR1 is SEHNR and CDR2 is FQNEAQ (reference sequence). V trimming: 5 bases; J trimming: 2 bases; junction bases outside the gene matches: 5. The CDR3 consists of 15 residues. CDR3 nucleotides: TGTGCCAGCAGCCAGAGGGACAGGGGAAACTATGGCTACACCTTC. As protein: CASSQRDRGNYGYTF. Together with reference TRBV7-9 and TRBJ1-2, the CDR3 gives the full variable domain: DTGVSQNPRHKITKRGQNVTFRCDPISEHNRLYWYRQTLGQGPEFLTYFQNEAQLEKSRLLSDRFSAERPKGSFSTLEIQRTEQGDSAMYLCASSQRDRGNYGYTFGSGTRLTVV.

This chain links TRBV2 with TRBJ1-2; no clear D. Germline V lookup: CDR1 SNHLY, CDR2 FYNNEI. The CDR3 has 12 amino acids. V lost 3 bases and J 7 bases, leaving 9 bases between the germline ends. CDR3 in amino acids: CASSEHLGGYTF. In nucleotides, the CDR3 is TGTGCCAGCAGTGAGCATCTCGGTGGCTACACCTTC.

The chain has TRBV5-4 and TRBJ2-7; D is uncertain. Trimming shortened V by 0 bases and J by 2 bases, and 9 bases separated the two germline ends. Germline CDR1 and CDR2: SGHNT and YYREEE (reference sequence). This CDR3 contains 14 residues. In DNA form, the CDR3 reads TGTGCCAGCAGCTTGGGGGGATTTACCTACGAGCAGTACTTC. Its translation is CASSLGGFTYEQYF.

The chain recombines TRBV27 with TRBJ1-2; the D is unclear. V lost 5 bases, J lost 7 bases, and 20 bases lay in between. Per germline, CDR1 MNHEY and CDR2 SMNVEV (reference sequence). This CDR3 has 15 residues. This CDR3 reads CASSEKTTRLGGYTF. Here the CDR3 DNA reads TGTGCCAGCAGTGAAAAGACGACAAGGCTAGGTGGCTACACCTTC.

The V call is TRBV5-5, the J call TRBJ2-1, with TRBD2 matching over 16 bases. V was pared by 6 bases and J by 9 bases, with 9 bases of the junction left unmatched. The length of the CDR3 is 16 residues. Germline CDR1 reads SGHKS; CDR2 reads YYEKEE (reference sequence). CDR3 DNA sequence: TGTGCCAGCAACTCGGGACTAGCGGGGGGGCCGGGTGAGCAGTTCTTC. Its translation is CASNSGLAGGPGEQFF.

The J gene is TRBJ2-1, the V gene TRBV9, with D perhaps matching TRBD1 or TRBD2 (7 bases each). Trimming stripped 3 bases from V and 4 bases from J, with 29 bases between. There are 20 residues in the CDR3. CDR1 and CDR2 (germline): SGDLS, YYNGEE. CDR3 loop: CASSAGPTGRDREHYNEQFF. DNA for the CDR3: TGTGCCAGCAGCGCAGGACCGACAGGGAGGGATAGAGAACATTACAATGAGCAGTTCTTC.

The chain combines TRBV30 with TRBJ2-7; 12 bases align to TRBD2. The germline gives CDR1 GTSNPN, CDR2 SVGIG (reference sequence). The V segment lost 4 bases and the J segment 0 bases; nucleotides outside the gene matches: 16. The length of the CDR3 is 19 residues. The CDR3 DNA sequence: TGTGCCTGGACTCCACTCAGACTAGCGGGGGCCCCCCGCTCCTACGAGCAGTACTTC. Encoded protein: CAWTPLRLAGAPRSYEQYF. The complete variable domain, with remaining parts taken from reference TRBV30 and TRBJ2-7, reads SQTIHQWPATLVQPVGSPLSLECTVEGTSNPNLYWYRQAAGRGLQLLFYSVGIGQISSEVPQNLSASRPQDRQFILSSKKLLLSDSGFYLCAWTPLRLAGAPRSYEQYFGPGTRLTVT.

The rearrangement links TRBV5-1 to TRBJ1-2, with D maybe TRBD1 (5 bases). Trimming stripped 2 bases from V and 8 bases from J, with 16 bases between. The germline gives CDR1 SGHRS, CDR2 YFSETQ. CDR3 size: 14 residues. In nucleotides, the CDR3 is TGCGCCAGCAGCTTAGGGGACCCACCTCGCGGCTACACCTTC. Residues: CASSLGDPPRGYTF.

The chain couples TRBV7-9 to TRBJ2-7, with D possibly TRBD1 on 6 matching bases. V shed 5 bases and J shed 2 bases, with 13 bases lying between them. This CDR3 contains 14 residues. CDR1 SEHNR and CDR2 FQNEAQ come from the germline V gene (reference sequence). The CDR3 here is CASSPRDTTYEQYF. DNA of the CDR3: TGTGCCAGCAGCCCAAGGGACACCACCTACGAGCAGTACTTC.

The rearrangement links TRBV13 to TRBJ2-2; D is unresolved. With 2 bases removed from V and 6 bases from J, the gap between germline ends came to 4 bases. This CDR3 comprises 12 residues. Germline-derived CDR1 and CDR2 are PRHDT and FYEKMQ (reference sequence). The chain's CDR3 is CASSLNPGELFF. The CDR3, as DNA: TGTGCCAGCAGCTTAAACCCCGGGGAGCTGTTTTTT.